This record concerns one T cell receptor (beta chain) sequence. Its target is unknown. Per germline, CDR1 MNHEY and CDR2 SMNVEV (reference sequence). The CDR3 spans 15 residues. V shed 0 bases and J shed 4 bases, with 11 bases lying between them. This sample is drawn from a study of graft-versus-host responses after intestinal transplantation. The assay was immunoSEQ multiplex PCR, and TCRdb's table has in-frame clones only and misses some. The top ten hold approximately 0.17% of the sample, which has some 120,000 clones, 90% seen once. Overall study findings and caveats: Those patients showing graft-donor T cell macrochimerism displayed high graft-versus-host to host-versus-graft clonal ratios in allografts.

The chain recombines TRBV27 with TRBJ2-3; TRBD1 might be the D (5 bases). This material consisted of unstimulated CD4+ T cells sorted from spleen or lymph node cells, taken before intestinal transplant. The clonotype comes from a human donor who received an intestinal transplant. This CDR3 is CASSLSRVQSDTQYF. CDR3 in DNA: TGTGCCAGCAGTTTATCCAGGGTTCAGTCAGATACGCAGTATTTT.